A selection of T cell receptor beta chains follows, all from one sample in a study of blood T cell repertoires in COVID-19. Some clones are missing from TCRdb's copy, which holds only in-frame ones; the method was immunoSEQ multiplex PCR. The sample has fewer than 65,000 clones; about 88% are singletons. The sequencing sample was made of peripheral blood. All receptors come from a human donor in a cohort sampled during active COVID-19. CDR3s include the opening cysteine and the closing phenylalanine or tryptophan. The order of the fields is CDR3 protein, CDR3 DNA, J gene, D gene, clone size, V gene. A D gene is named only where the DNA matches it firmly. Rows may omit the clone size; those that give it use once, few, many or a size class.

CASSPPDPTGTLFSGANVLTF TGTGCCAGCTCACCACCGGACCCCACAGGGACCCTTTTCTCTGGGGCCAACGTCCTGACTTTC TRBJ2-6 NA NA TRBV18
CASSEGVLAGGQETQYF TGTGCCAGCAGTGAAGGAGTACTAGCGGGAGGGCAAGAGACCCAGTACTTC TRBJ2-5 TRBD2 NA TRBV2
CASSYATGVNTEAFF TGTGCCAGCAGTTACGCGACAGGCGTGAACACTGAAGCTTTCTTT TRBJ1-1 NA NA TRBV6-2/TRBV6-3
CASSKQGSYNEQFF TGTGCCAGCTCAAAGCAGGGGTCCTACAATGAGCAGTTCTTC TRBJ2-1 NA NA TRBV9
CASSPPSTGIIAKNIQYF TGCGCCAGCAGCCCCCCCTCGACAGGCATTATAGCCAAAAACATTCAGTACTTC TRBJ2-4 NA NA TRBV4-3
CASSLTRGRSSYEQYF TGTGCCAGCAGCTTAACCAGGGGGCGAAGCTCCTACGAGCAGTACTTC TRBJ2-7 TRBD1 NA TRBV7-9
CASSPLPIHQPQHF TGTGCCAGCTCACCTCTGCCTATTCATCAGCCCCAGCATTTT TRBJ1-5 NA NA TRBV18
CASSPGTGITYEQYF TGCGCCAGCAGCCCCGGGACAGGGATTACCTACGAGCAGTACTTC TRBJ2-7 TRBD1 NA TRBV5-1
CASSPQARTEAFF TGTGCCAGCTCACCGCAGGCCCGGACTGAAGCTTTCTTT TRBJ1-1 NA NA TRBV18
CAWGRGLVLTYNEQFF TGTGCCTGGGGGCGGGGCTTGGTACTAACTTACAATGAGCAGTTCTTC TRBJ2-1 NA NA TRBV30
CASSQAPRQGMRGYTF TGTGCCAGCAGCCAAGCCCCCAGGCAGGGGATGCGAGGCTACACCTTC TRBJ1-2 NA few TRBV4-2
CASSLGAVSQETQYF TGTGCCAGCAGCTTAGGCGCGGTATCTCAAGAGACCCAGTACTTC TRBJ2-5 NA NA TRBV7-6
CAISESMGQLNTGELFF TGTGCCATCAGTGAGTCAATGGGGCAGCTCAACACCGGGGAGCTGTTTTTT TRBJ2-2 NA once TRBV10-3
CASSGTPMGGYTF TGTGCCAGCAGCGGGACACCAATGGGTGGCTACACCTTC TRBJ1-2 NA NA TRBV5-6
CSGGTMNTEAFF TGCAGCGGGGGGACAATGAACACTGAAGCTTTCTTT TRBJ1-1 NA NA TRBV29-1
CASSELAGGRPYEQYF TGTGCCAGCAGTGAGTTAGCGGGGGGACGACCCTACGAGCAGTACTTC TRBJ2-7 TRBD2 NA TRBV2
CASSVSRDRGYSPLHF TGTGCCAGCAGCGTGAGTCGGGACAGGGGTTATTCACCCCTCCACTTT TRBJ1-6 TRBD1 NA TRBV9
CASSAVSGGAYNEQFF TGTGCCAGCAGCGCCGTAAGCGGGGGGGCCTACAATGAGCAGTTCTTC TRBJ2-1 TRBD2 NA TRBV9
CASRAGLSGNTIYF TGTGCCAGCAGGGCCGGACTGTCTGGAAACACCATATATTTT TRBJ1-3 NA once TRBV28
CASSLSLEGFYGYTF TGTGCCAGCAGCTTATCCCTGGAGGGTTTTTATGGCTACACCTTC TRBJ1-2 NA NA TRBV5-4
CASTKDRGDTEAFF TGTGCCAGCACCAAGGACAGGGGTGACACTGAAGCTTTCTTT TRBJ1-1 TRBD1 once TRBV2
CASSLGQIYGYTF TGTGCCAGCAGCTTGGGACAGATATATGGCTACACCTTC TRBJ1-2 TRBD1 NA TRBV7-9
CASSFSRRQPQHF TGTGCCAGCAGTTTTAGCCGTAGGCAGCCCCAGCATTTT TRBJ1-5 NA once TRBV28
CSLGQGGGYTF TGCAGCCTGGGACAGGGAGGGGGCTACACCTTC TRBJ1-2 TRBD1 NA TRBV29-1
CASSLGVDGYTF TGTGCCAGCAGCTTGGGCGTCGATGGCTACACCTTC TRBJ1-2 NA once TRBV5-5
CASSSSGFGGYTF TGTGCCAGCAGTTCGTCAGGGTTCGGAGGCTACACCTTC TRBJ1-2 NA NA TRBV6-5
CASSGTGGSGANVLTF TGTGCCAGTAGTGGGACAGGGGGCTCTGGGGCCAACGTCCTGACTTTC TRBJ2-6 TRBD1 NA TRBV19
CASSSQALSGNTIYF TGTGCCAGCAGCTCTCAGGCACTCTCTGGAAACACCATATATTTT TRBJ1-3 NA once TRBV7-2